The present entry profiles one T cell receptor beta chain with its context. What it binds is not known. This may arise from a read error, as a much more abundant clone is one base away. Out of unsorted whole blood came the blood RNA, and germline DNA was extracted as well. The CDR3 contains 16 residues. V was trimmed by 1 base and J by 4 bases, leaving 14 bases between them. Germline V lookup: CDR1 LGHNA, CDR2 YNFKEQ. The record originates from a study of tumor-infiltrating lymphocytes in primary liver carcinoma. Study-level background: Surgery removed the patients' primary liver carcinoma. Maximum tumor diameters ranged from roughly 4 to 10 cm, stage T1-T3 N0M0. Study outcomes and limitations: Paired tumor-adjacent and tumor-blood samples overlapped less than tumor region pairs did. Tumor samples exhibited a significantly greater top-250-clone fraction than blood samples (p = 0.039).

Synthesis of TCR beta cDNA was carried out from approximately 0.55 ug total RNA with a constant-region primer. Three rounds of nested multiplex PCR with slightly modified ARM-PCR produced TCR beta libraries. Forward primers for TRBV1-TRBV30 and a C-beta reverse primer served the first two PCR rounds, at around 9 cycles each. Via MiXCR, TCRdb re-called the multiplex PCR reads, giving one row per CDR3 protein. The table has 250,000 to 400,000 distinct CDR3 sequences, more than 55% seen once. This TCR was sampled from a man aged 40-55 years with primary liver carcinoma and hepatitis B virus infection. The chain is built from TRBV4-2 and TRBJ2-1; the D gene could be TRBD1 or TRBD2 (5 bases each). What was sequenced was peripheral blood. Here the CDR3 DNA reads TGTGCCAGCAGCCAAGTGAAGGGGCGGGTGTACAATGAGCAGTTCTTC. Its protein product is CASSQVKGRVYNEQFF.